These 30 T cell receptor beta chains were sequenced from one sample in a study of PD-L1 blockade in urothelial cancer. Time point denoted: pretreatment peripheral blood. Data came from immunoSEQ multiplex PCR; TCRdb stores just in-frame clones and leaves some out. The table lists under 55,000 clones, approximately 79% of them singletons. Sequencing used PBMCs, obtained around atezolizumab (anti-PD-L1) treatment. These receptors were obtained from a man aged 65 to 85 with urothelial cancer.

The V gene is TRBV28, the J gene TRBJ1-5, with D perhaps matching TRBD1 (6 bases). The germline V gene has CDR1 MDHEN and CDR2 SYDVKM. V lost 4 bases and J lost 11, with 21 bases in between. The CDR3 covers 15 residues. CDR3 sequence (DNA): TGTGCCAGCAGTTCCGGGACACTGAGGCTCGTGGCCCAGCATTTT. Its protein product is CASSSGTLRLVAQHF.

V is TRBV4-3 and J is TRBJ1-2, with 9 bases matching TRBD1. The CDR3 spans 13 residues. V was clipped by 4 bases and J by 8 bases; unmatched bases: 5. Per the germline V gene, CDR1 is LGHNA and CDR2 is YSLEER. Written as DNA, the CDR3 is TGCGCCAGCAGCCCGGGGACAGGGTTAGGCTACACCTTC. Translation gives CASSPGTGLGYTF.

By proportion, this clone is medium-sized. This chain links TRBV2 with TRBJ1-2; D call uncertain. This CDR3 is built from 14 residues. CDR1 SNHLY and CDR2 FYNNEI come from the germline V gene. The V and J ends lost 4 bases and 3 bases respectively, with 12 bases between them. CDR3 in amino acids: CASSVGYGDYGYTF. The CDR3 nucleotides read TGTGCCAGCAGTGTGGGCTACGGTGACTATGGCTACACCTTC.

The chain joins TRBV6-1 to TRBJ2-3, with 11 nucleotides matching TRBD2. Trimming at V came to 4 bases and at J to 0 bases, leaving 0 bases not matched to a gene. The CDR3 has 15 residues. The V gene's germline CDR1 is MNHNS and CDR2 SASEGT. This CDR3 is CASSGLAGSTDTQYF. DNA for the CDR3: TGTGCCAGCAGTGGACTAGCGGGGAGCACAGATACGCAGTATTTT.

This clone showed up just once. V and J are TRBV5-1 and TRBJ2-7, with 9 bases that match TRBD1. Germline-derived CDR1 and CDR2 are SGHRS and YFSETQ. This CDR3 contains 15 residues. The junction had 3 bases not matched to a gene; V was cut back by 0 bases and J by 2 bases. CDR3 nucleotides: TGCGCCAGCAGCTTGGGGGGACAGGGAACCTACGAGCAGTACTTC. Residues: CASSLGGQGTYEQYF.

The chain employs TRBV7-2 and TRBJ1-2, with 8 nucleotides matching TRBD1. The CDR3 spans 15 residues. The V gene end was trimmed by 5 bases and the J gene end by 2 bases; junction bases not matched to a gene: 7. Germline V gene data show CDR1 as SGHTA and CDR2 as FQGNSA. The CDR3 DNA sequence: TGTGCCAGCAGCCGACGGGACAGGTTAAACTATGGCTACACCTTC. Its translation is CASSRRDRLNYGYTF.

The gene calls are TRBV10-3 and TRBJ2-7; D unclear. The CDR3 sequence is 13 residues long. V was clipped by 3 bases and J by 0 bases, with 6 bases between them. Germline CDR1 is ENHRY and CDR2 is SYGVKD. The CDR3 protein is CAISERSSYEQYF. The CDR3 DNA reads TGTGCCATCAGTGAACGGAGCTCCTACGAGCAGTACTTC.

This rearrangement joins TRBV5-1 to TRBJ2-5; 14 bases agree with TRBD2. The CDR3 runs to 16 residues. Germline-derived CDR1 and CDR2 are SGHRS and YFSETQ. With V trimmed by 4 bases and J by 6 bases, 8 bases remained unmatched. Here the CDR3 DNA reads TGCGCCAGCAGCCCGGGGACTAGCGGGAGTTCAAAGACCCAGTACTTC. Amino acids: CASSPGTSGSSKTQYF.

This clone showed up just once. The DNA for the CDR3 is TGCAGCGTCGGCCGTGAGACAGGGGTTTCGGGCTACACCTTC. Encoded protein: CSVGRETGVSGYTF. J is TRBJ1-2 and V is TRBV29-1; 8 nucleotides agree with TRBD1. Germline V gene data show CDR1 as SQVTM and CDR2 as ANQGSEA. Trimming cost V 6 bases and J 8 bases; bases outside gene matches: 14. This CDR3 comprises 14 residues.

This clone was seen just once. CDR3 sequence: CASSQTRNEQFF. The CDR3 DNA is TGTGCCAGCAGCCAAACTAGAAATGAGCAGTTCTTC. This chain joins TRBV5-4 and TRBJ2-1, with a possible D match to TRBD2 (5 bases). Germline loops: CDR1 SGHNT, CDR2 YYREEE (reference sequence). Trimming stripped 4 bases from V and 7 bases from J, with 9 bases between. The CDR3 loop spans 12 amino acids.

This chain connects TRBV19 to TRBJ1-1; D uncertain. V lost 6 bases to trimming and J lost 1 base, with 6 bases between them. Germline-derived CDR1 and CDR2 are LNHDA and SQIVND (reference sequence). The CDR3 covers 12 residues. The CDR3 nucleotides are TGTGCCAGTAGATACAGGAACACTGAAGCTTTCTTT. This translates into CASRYRNTEAFF. The full variable domain, in which reference TRBV19 and TRBJ1-1 provide the parts outside the CDR3, is DGGITQSPKYLFRKEGQNVTLSCEQNLNHDAMYWYRQDPGQGLRLIYYSQIVNDFQKGDIAEGYSVSREKKESFPLTVTSAQKNPTAFYLCASRYRNTEAFFGQGTRLTVV.

This rearrangement joins TRBV10-3 to TRBJ2-1; 8 nucleotides agree with TRBD2. The junction had 8 bases not matched to a gene; V was cut back by 9 bases and J by 7 bases. Germline values: CDR1 ENHRY, CDR2 SYGVKD. The CDR3 length is 13 residues. For the CDR3, the DNA is TGTGCCATGGCCAGCGGGAGTAAAAATGAGCAGTTCTTC. This sequence encodes CAMASGSKNEQFF.

The chain recombines TRBV6-5 with TRBJ2-1; the D gene is possibly TRBD1 (6 bases). CDR3 length: 16 amino acids. The germline V gene encodes CDR1 MNHEY and CDR2 SVGAGI. The V and J ends lost 1 base and 6 bases respectively, with 16 bases between them. The CDR3 loop is CASSYYGQMGVNEQFF. As DNA, the CDR3 is TGTGCCAGCAGTTACTATGGACAGATGGGTGTCAATGAGCAGTTCTTC.

V gene TRBV9 combines with J gene TRBJ2-7; TRBD1 matches 9 bases. The J segment lost 6 bases and the V segment lost 3 bases, leaving 4 bases of the junction unmatched. Germline CDR1 and CDR2: SGDLS and YYNGEE. The CDR3 spans 13 residues. The CDR3 DNA follows: TGTGCCAGCAGCGCCGGACAGGGGTTCGAGCAGTACTTC. Translation: CASSAGQGFEQYF. Full variable domain (missing parts from reference TRBV9 and TRBJ2-7): DSGVTQTPKHLITATGQRVTLRCSPRSGDLSVYWYQQSLDQGLQFLIQYYNGEERAKGNILERFSAQQFPDLHSELNLSSLELGDSALYFCASSAGQGFEQYFGPGTRLTVT.

There are a few counts of this clone. V gene TRBV30 combines with J gene TRBJ1-1, with a tentative D call TRBD1 (5 bases). Trimming removed 2 bases at V and 8 bases at J, with 15 bases between. The CDR3 is made up of 13 amino acids. CDR1 and CDR2 from the germline V gene are GTSNPN and SVGIG (reference sequence). The CDR3 region is CAWSRGLGGEAFF. The CDR3 nucleotides are TGTGCCTGGAGTAGGGGTTTGGGGGGAGAAGCTTTCTTT. The full variable domain, in which reference TRBV30 and TRBJ1-1 provide the parts outside the CDR3, is SQTIHQWPATLVQPVGSPLSLECTVEGTSNPNLYWYRQAAGRGLQLLFYSVGIGQISSEVPQNLSASRPQDRQFILSSKKLLLSDSGFYLCAWSRGLGGEAFFGQGTRLTVV.

V and J are TRBV6-1 and TRBJ2-7, with D maybe TRBD1 (5 bases). The CDR3 runs 13 residues. Germline lookup yields CDR1 MNHNS and CDR2 SASEGT. Trimming removed 4 bases from V and 1 base from J, with 8 bases in between. CDR3 in amino acids: CASSGQLSYEQYF. The CDR3 DNA reads as TGTGCCAGCAGTGGACAGCTTTCCTACGAGCAGTACTTC.

The gene calls are TRBV21-1 and TRBJ1-1; the table's D call, TRBD1, was not checked against the DNA. TRBV21-1 is a pseudogene locus. CDR3 length: 15 residues. The DNA for the CDR3 is TGTGCCAGCAGCACGGACAGGCTCTTTTCCACTGAAGCTTTCTTT. Protein: CASSTDRLFSTEAFF.

This clone was seen only a few times. The chain recombines TRBV11-2 with TRBJ1-3, with 9 bases that match TRBD1. CDR1 and CDR2 from the germline V gene are SGHAT and FQNNGV. The CDR3 consists of 13 residues. The ends lost 5 bases at V and 6 bases at J; junction bases unmatched: 2. In DNA, the CDR3 is TGTGCCAGCAGCCGGACAGGGGAAAACACCATATATTTT. Protein product: CASSRTGENTIYF.

The chain couples TRBV6-5 to TRBJ2-3, with unresolved D. Trimming left V 8 bases short and J 2 bases short, with 8 bases between. This CDR3 contains 12 residues. Germline loops: CDR1 MNHEY, CDR2 SVGAGI. As DNA, the CDR3 is TGTGCCAGCCGACACTCCACAGATACGCAGTATTTT. As protein: CASRHSTDTQYF.

The chain employs TRBV5-6 and TRBJ2-7; D may be TRBD1 (6 bases). Deletions cut 3 bases from V and 3 bases from J, with 13 bases between. CDR1 is SGHDT and CDR2 is YYEEEE in the germline V gene. The CDR3 is 14 residues long. CDR3 coding DNA: TGTGCCAGCAGCTCCCTCGACAGGAGCTACGAGCAGTACTTC. This codes for CASSSLDRSYEQYF.

V is TRBV7-2 and J is TRBJ2-1, with 15 bases matching TRBD2. The length of the CDR3 is 17 residues. The J segment lost 8 bases and the V segment lost 5 bases, leaving 10 bases of the junction unmatched. The germline V gene has CDR1 SGHTA and CDR2 FQGNSA. The CDR3 DNA reads TGTGCCAGCAGCGGAGGGACTAGCGGGGGGTCGCCCTATGAGCAGTTCTTC. Translating gives CASSGGTSGGSPYEQFF. Full variable domain (rest looked up from reference TRBV7-2 and TRBJ2-1): GAGVSQSPSNKVTEKGKDVELRCDPISGHTALYWYRQSLGQGLEFLIYFQGNSAPDKSGLPSDRFSAERTGGSVSTLTIQRTQQEDSAVYLCASSGGTSGGSPYEQFFGPGTRLTVL.

Ten or more counts support this clone. The V and J genes are TRBV30 and TRBJ2-7; the match to TRBD1 covers 7 bases. In germline, CDR1 is GTSNPN, CDR2 SVGIG (reference sequence). The CDR3 is made up of 14 amino acids. Losses at the gene ends were 2 bases for V and 3 bases for J; bases not matched to a gene: 7. The CDR3 DNA reads TGTGCCTGGAGTCGACAGGGACCCCTCTACGAGCAGTACTTC. This encodes CAWSRQGPLYEQYF.

This sequence joins TRBV5-4 and TRBJ2-1, with 7 bases aligning to TRBD2. V lost 2 bases to trimming and J lost 5 bases; unmatched junction nucleotides: 4. The CDR3 loop spans 14 amino acids. CDR1 is SGHNT and CDR2 is YYREEE in the germline V gene (reference sequence). CDR3 region: CASSLGTKNNEQFF. CDR3 sequence (DNA): TGTGCCAGCAGCTTAGGGACTAAGAACAATGAGCAGTTCTTC.

The chain combines TRBV7-9 with TRBJ2-1, with D possibly being TRBD2 (6 bases). Trimming took off 5 bases at V and 2 bases at J, with 7 bases between the two ends. The germline CDR1 and CDR2 sequences are SEHNR and FQNEAQ (reference sequence). CDR3 length: 13 amino acids. CDR3 nucleotide sequence: TGTGCCAGCAGCAGGACTACCTACAATGAGCAGTTCTTC. This gives the protein CASSRTTYNEQFF.

The chain employs TRBV28 and TRBJ1-2, with D hard to call. Trimming cost V 6 bases and J 3 bases, with 11 bases left between them. The germline gives CDR1 MDHEN, CDR2 SYDVKM. The CDR3 covers 13 residues. The CDR3 sequence is CASRIRVDYGYTF. The CDR3 DNA is TGTGCCAGCAGAATTCGGGTTGACTATGGCTACACCTTC.

The gene calls are TRBV11-2 and TRBJ1-2, with D perhaps TRBD1 (5 bases). V was shortened by 5 bases and J by 4 bases, with 17 bases between the two germline ends. The CDR3 consists of 15 residues. Germline CDR1 SGHAT, CDR2 FQNNGV. The chain's CDR3 is CASSNLGQGGYGYTF. CDR3 bases: TGTGCCAGCAGCAACCTCGGGCAGGGCGGCTATGGCTACACCTTC.

The chain combines TRBV7-2 with TRBJ2-2; weak D call: TRBD1 (6 bases). CDR3 length equals 16 residues. Looked up from germline, CDR1 is SGHTA and CDR2 is FQGNSA. V lost 1 base, J lost 1 base, and 10 bases lay in between. CDR3 DNA sequence: TGTGCCAGCAGCTTAGGACAGGTGAAGAACACCGGGGAGCTGTTTTTT. It specifies CASSLGQVKNTGELFF.

Notes on this clone: Compared with germline, one end of the junction differs, possibly owing to a read error. The CDR3 region is CASSQRTGIPSKNF. In DNA, the CDR3 is TGTGCCAGCAGTCAACGGACAGGGATTCCTTCGAAGAACTTC. The chain links TRBV6-1 to TRBJ2-7; 8 nucleotides match TRBD1. CDR3 size: 14 residues. Germline V gene sequence: CDR1 MNHNS, CDR2 SASEGT.

This clone was counted once. The CDR3 is CASSQDFRGTSYGYTF. The DNA for the CDR3 is TGCGCCAGCAGCCAAGATTTCCGGGGAACAAGTTATGGCTACACCTTC. The genes are TRBV4-3 and TRBJ1-2; D is ambiguous. In germline, CDR1 is LGHNA, CDR2 YSLEER. The CDR3 is 16 residues long. V was clipped by 0 bases and J by 5 bases, with 16 bases between them.

This clone was counted only a few times. This rearrangement joins TRBV6-1 to TRBJ1-5; D is perhaps TRBD1 (5 bases). V was pared by 8 bases and J by 4 bases, with 12 bases between. The CDR3 consists of 13 residues. Germline CDR1 and CDR2: MNHNS and SASEGT. The CDR3 loop reads CASQVRVNQPQHF. In nucleotides, the CDR3 is TGTGCCAGCCAAGTCAGGGTTAATCAGCCCCAGCATTTT.